This TCR beta chain was sequenced for a study of circulating CD8 cells and anti-PD-1 response in melanoma. At the level of the study: About 45% of the 13 patients had prior targeted therapy or immunotherapy; seven did not. Study-wide results and limits: Some patients were treatment-naive; others were previously treated. Only baseline and M1 samples entered the published repertoire comparisons.

Using approximately 15 ng of total RNA, TCR libraries were made with the QIAseq Immune Repertoire TCR panel. TCRdb analysed the reads with MiXCR anew, one entry per CDR3 protein. The sample holds a few thousand distinct CDR3 sequences, approximately 7.2% seen once. This clonotype is medium-sized by share. What it binds is not known. Four subsets defined by PD-1 and/or TIGIT were sorted from live CD3+CD8+TCRalphabeta+ cells. The CDR3 is 13 amino acids. Trimming pared 10 bases from V and 6 bases from J, leaving 18 bases between. Per germline, CDR1 SGHTA and CDR2 FQGTGA. The source of this sequence is a human donor with melanoma. The chain carries TRBV7-3 and TRBJ1-1, with D uncertain. The starting material was CD8+ T cells from PBMCs, obtained at baseline or after one month of anti-PD-1 therapy (not recorded which). Here the CDR3 reads CATTPDPSPEAFF. CDR3 DNA: TGTGCCACAACTCCGGACCCGTCCCCTGAAGCTTTCTTT.